What follows are 27 T cell receptor beta chains derived from one specimen sequenced in a study of blood T cell repertoires in COVID-19. Using immunoSEQ multiplex PCR, the repertoire was profiled, and TCRdb retains in-frame clones only, with some absent. The repertoire holds about 300,000 clones, with around 84% as singletons. Material for sequencing was PBMCs or T cells enriched from blood (not recorded which). The receptors shown here come from a man aged 30 to 45 who had recovered from COVID-19.

The chain is built from TRBV5-1 and TRBJ2-5, with 10 nucleotides matching TRBD1. The J segment lost 2 bases and the V segment lost 0 bases, leaving 13 bases of the junction unmatched. There are 19 residues in the CDR3. CDR1 and CDR2 from the germline V gene are SGHRS and YFSETQ. The CDR3 reads CASSLAPLGGTGVQETQYF. The CDR3 DNA reads as TGCGCCAGCAGCTTGGCCCCGTTGGGCGGGACAGGGGTTCAAGAGACCCAGTACTTC. Complete variable domain (other parts from reference TRBV5-1 and TRBJ2-5): KAGVTQTPRYLIKTRGQQVTLSCSPISGHRSVSWYQQTPGQGLQFLFEYFSETQRNKGNFPGRFSGRQFSNSRSEMNVSTLELGDSALYLCASSLAPLGGTGVQETQYFGPGTRLLVL.

This clone came up a few times. The V and J genes are TRBV21-1 and TRBJ1-3; no DNA check was done on the table's D call, TRBD1. TRBV21-1 is assigned pseudogene status. This CDR3 is 17 amino acids long. CDR3 protein: CASSKVTGDRSGNTIYF. Here the CDR3 DNA reads TGTGCCAGCAGCAAAGTGACAGGGGATCGCTCTGGAAACACCATATATTTT.

The chain combines TRBV19 with TRBJ2-6; TRBD1 is a possible D gene (6 bases). This CDR3 is 16 amino acids long. The V gene lost 7 bases and the J gene lost 12 bases, with 25 bases spanning the gap. Germline V gene sequence: CDR1 LNHDA, CDR2 SQIVND (reference sequence). The chain's CDR3 is CASTSWRTVSNGVLTF. The CDR3 DNA follows: TGTGCCAGTACCTCATGGCGGACAGTTAGTAATGGCGTCCTGACTTTC.

This chain links TRBV27 with TRBJ2-1; TRBD2 might be the D (7 bases). The germline V and J ends were trimmed by 1 base and 7 bases, with 17 bases remaining between them. Germline V gives CDR1 MNHEY, CDR2 SMNVEV (reference sequence). CDR3 length: 16 residues. The CDR3 loop reads CASSLYGGGPGNEQFF. Written as DNA, the CDR3 is TGTGCCAGCAGTTTATACGGCGGGGGCCCGGGGAATGAGCAGTTCTTC.

This clone has a handful of counts. The genes are TRBV27 and TRBJ2-7; the match to TRBD2 covers 10 bases. Germline V gene lookup returns CDR1 MNHEY and CDR2 SMNVEV (reference sequence). Germline trimming cut 6 bases from V and 3 bases from J; bases unmatched to any gene: 11. This CDR3 comprises 16 residues. CDR3 sequence reads: CASRAPGTSAYYEQYF. CDR3 bases: TGTGCCAGCAGGGCGCCCGGGACTAGCGCCTACTACGAGCAGTACTTC.

V and J are TRBV12-3 or TRBV12-4 and TRBJ1-1, with D perhaps matching TRBD1 (5 bases). The CDR3 covers 11 residues. Trimming removed 4 bases at V and 8 bases at J, with 8 bases between. The CDR3 reads CASSSGPEAFF. Written as DNA, the CDR3 is TGTGCCAGCAGTTCAGGGCCCGAAGCTTTCTTT.

This chain joins TRBV28 and TRBJ2-5, with 7 bases lining up with TRBD2. J gave up 5 bases and V 6 bases, and 3 bases lay outside the gene matches. Germline values: CDR1 MDHEN, CDR2 SYDVKM. This CDR3 region has 12 residues. CDR3 region: CASSGGSETQYF. As DNA, the CDR3 is TGTGCCAGCAGCGGGGGGTCGGAGACCCAGTACTTC.

The table lists this clone with a few counts. This chain uses TRBV15 with TRBJ1-5, with TRBD1 as a possible D gene (5 bases). This CDR3 comprises 16 residues. The V gene's germline CDR1 is LNHNV and CDR2 YYDKDF (reference sequence). The V end lost 9 bases, the J end lost 2 bases, and 20 bases lay between the germline ends. The CDR3 region has the DNA TGTGCCACGCAATTGGGGTCCCAGGGTGGCAATCAGCCCCAGCATTTT. It specifies CATQLGSQGGNQPQHF.

This chain connects TRBV7-2 to TRBJ2-5; 7 bases match TRBD1. The ends lost 2 bases at V and 5 bases at J; junction bases unmatched: 8. The CDR3 is 15 residues long. CDR1 and CDR2 (germline): SGHTA, FQGNSA. The CDR3 DNA sequence: TGTGCCAGCAGCTTAATGGGGACAGCTGTGGAGACCCAGTACTTC. Protein product: CASSLMGTAVETQYF. Full variable domain (missing parts from reference TRBV7-2 and TRBJ2-5): GAGVSQSPSNKVTEKGKDVELRCDPISGHTALYWYRQSLGQGLEFLIYFQGNSAPDKSGLPSDRFSAERTGGSVSTLTIQRTQQEDSAVYLCASSLMGTAVETQYFGPGTRLLVL.

The chain uses TRBV4-1 and TRBJ2-1; 9 bases are a match to TRBD2. Losses at the gene ends were 5 bases for V and 0 bases for J; bases not matched to a gene: 5. The CDR3 runs 16 residues. From germline, CDR1 is MGHRA and CDR2 YSYEKL. CDR3 bases: TGCGCCAGCAGCTCCCAAGCGGGGGGCTCCTACAATGAGCAGTTCTTC. Encoded protein: CASSSQAGGSYNEQFF.

The rearrangement links TRBV19 to TRBJ1-1; maybe TRBD1 (5 bases). The CDR3 has 15 residues. The germline V and J ends were trimmed by 6 bases and 3 bases, with 17 bases remaining between them. Germline CDR1 and CDR2: LNHDA and SQIVND (reference sequence). CDR3 coding DNA: TGTGCCAGTAGCCTCAGGGCTACCAAGGACACTGAAGCTTTCTTT. Translating gives CASSLRATKDTEAFF.

The chain joins TRBV7-2 to TRBJ2-7; no reliable D call. V lost 2 bases and J lost 3, with 5 bases in between. This CDR3 has 12 residues. The germline V gene encodes CDR1 SGHTA and CDR2 FQGNSA. CDR3 nucleotide sequence: TGTGCCAGCAGCTTATCGAGCTACGAGCAGTACTTC. Protein product: CASSLSSYEQYF.

The chain employs TRBV3-1 (or the pseudogene TRBV3-2) and TRBJ2-3; D remains ambiguous. The V and J ends lost 1 base and 2 bases respectively, with 7 bases between them. This CDR3 is 14 amino acids long. CDR1 is LGHDT and CDR2 is YNNKEL in the germline V gene (reference sequence). Here the CDR3 reads CASSQGDTTDTQYF. DNA for the CDR3: TGTGCCAGCAGCCAAGGTGACACCACAGATACGCAGTATTTT.

This clone was seen just once. Sequence at one end of the junction differs from germline and may be a read error. The chain uses TRBV28 and TRBJ1-2; D gene ambiguous. This CDR3 is built from 13 residues. CDR1 and CDR2 (germline): MDHEN, SYDVKM. This CDR3 is CACRPPTNYGYTF. The CDR3, as DNA: TGTGCCTGCAGGCCCCCTACTAACTATGGCTACACCTTC.

The chain joins TRBV30 to TRBJ2-2, with D maybe TRBD1 (6 bases). V lost 0 bases, J lost 6 bases, and 14 bases lay in between. CDR1 is GTSNPN and CDR2 is SVGIG in the germline V gene (reference sequence). The length of the CDR3 is 15 residues. CDR3 DNA sequence: TGTGCCTGGAGTGTGCAAGGACAGACTGCCGGGGAGCTGTTTTTT. Translation gives CAWSVQGQTAGELFF. Full variable domain (remainder filled in from reference TRBV30 and TRBJ2-2): SQTIHQWPATLVQPVGSPLSLECTVEGTSNPNLYWYRQAAGRGLQLLFYSVGIGQISSEVPQNLSASRPQDRQFILSSKKLLLSDSGFYLCAWSVQGQTAGELFFGEGSRLTVL.

The chain links TRBV25-1 to TRBJ2-1, with 8 positions matching TRBD2. V lost 3 bases and J lost 7; bases outside the gene matches: 5. The CDR3 length is 14 residues. CDR1 is MGHDK, CDR2 SYGVNS, per germline. CDR3 coding DNA: TGTGCCAGCAGTGAGGGGACTAGGAGAAATGAGCAGTTCTTC. Translated: CASSEGTRRNEQFF.

The J gene is TRBJ1-1, the V gene TRBV3-1 (or the pseudogene TRBV3-2); D might be TRBD1 (6 bases). V shed 4 bases and J shed 6 bases, with 18 bases lying between them. The V gene's germline CDR1 is LGHDT and CDR2 YNNKEL (reference sequence). CDR3 size: 15 residues. CDR3 DNA sequence: TGTGCCAGCAGCCGAGCAGAGGCAGGGGTAGCTGAAGCTTTCTTT. This gives the protein CASSRAEAGVAEAFF.

The J gene is TRBJ1-1, the V gene TRBV13; D call uncertain. This CDR3 spans 15 amino acids. Trimming left V 7 bases short and J 1 base short, with 16 bases between. CDR1 is PRHDT, CDR2 FYEKMQ, per germline (reference sequence). The CDR3: CASTPRQRPNTEAFF. The CDR3, as DNA: TGTGCCAGCACACCTCGTCAGCGGCCGAACACTGAAGCTTTCTTT.

The chain employs TRBV28 and TRBJ2-5; TRBD1 matches at 12 bases. CDR1 is MDHEN, CDR2 SYDVKM, per germline. Losses at the gene ends were 3 bases for V and 5 bases for J; bases not matched to a gene: 4. The CDR3 has 15 amino acids. The CDR3 loop reads CASSLGTGGVETQYF. The CDR3 DNA is TGTGCCAGCAGTTTGGGGACAGGGGGCGTGGAGACCCAGTACTTC. The whole variable domain, remainder taken from reference TRBV28 and TRBJ2-5, is DVKVTQSSRYLVKRTGEKVFLECVQDMDHENMFWYRQDPGLGLRLIYFSYDVKMKEKGDIPEGYSVSREKKERFSLILESASTNQTSMYLCASSLGTGGVETQYFGPGTRLLVL.

The gene calls are TRBV9 and TRBJ1-1, with unresolved D. The CDR3 is made up of 13 amino acids. The V and J ends lost 0 bases and 8 bases respectively, with 11 bases between them. Germline values: CDR1 SGDLS, CDR2 YYNGEE. The CDR3 sequence: CASSVVLEDEAFF. The DNA of the CDR3 is TGTGCCAGCAGCGTAGTACTAGAAGACGAAGCTTTCTTT.

The chain uses TRBV5-1 and TRBJ1-3; D perhaps matches TRBD1 (5 bases). CDR3 length equals 13 residues. Per the germline V gene, CDR1 is SGHRS and CDR2 is YFSETQ. The ends were cut back, 4 bases at V and 4 bases at J, with 9 bases in the middle. CDR3 nucleotides: TGCGCCAGCAGCCAAGACAGCGGAAACACCATATATTTT. It is translated as CASSQDSGNTIYF.

This clone was picked up a small number of times. The J gene is TRBJ1-5, the V gene TRBV5-1; the D is unclear. Trimming pared 0 bases from V and 4 bases from J, leaving 11 bases between. Germline V gene lookup returns CDR1 SGHRS and CDR2 YFSETQ. The CDR3 is made up of 15 amino acids. CDR3 amino acids: CASSLGLGGNQPQHF. For the CDR3, the DNA is TGCGCCAGCAGCTTGGGATTGGGAGGTAATCAGCCCCAGCATTTT.

This clone appeared a single time. The rearrangement uses TRBV3-1 (or the pseudogene TRBV3-2) and TRBJ2-7, with D perhaps matching TRBD1 (5 bases). Trimming removed 4 bases at V and 0 bases at J, with 13 bases between. Per germline, CDR1 LGHDT and CDR2 YNNKEL (reference sequence). The CDR3 covers 15 residues. The CDR3 DNA reads as TGTGCCAGCAGCCCCGCTAGGGGATTCTCCTACGAGCAGTACTTC. Translation: CASSPARGFSYEQYF.

The CDR3 region is CASSPYVVATNEKLFF. CDR3 DNA sequence: TGCGCCAGCAGCCCCTATGTGGTCGCAACTAATGAAAAACTGTTTTTT. This chain joins TRBV4-1 and TRBJ1-4; no definite D call. Germline values: CDR1 MGHRA, CDR2 YSYEKL. V was pared by 4 bases and J by 0 bases, with 12 bases between. The CDR3 totals 16 residues.

This clone was detected once. The chain's CDR3 is CASSEQGPYSNQPQHF. The CDR3 DNA is TGTGCCAGCAGTGAACAGGGGCCGTATAGCAATCAGCCCCAGCATTTT. The chain joins TRBV2 to TRBJ1-5; D is possibly TRBD1 (6 bases). From germline, CDR1 is SNHLY and CDR2 FYNNEI. Trimming took 2 bases from V and 0 from J, leaving 11 bases between them. The CDR3 sequence is 16 residues long.

The chain employs TRBV7-9 and TRBJ2-5; 10 bases line up with TRBD1. The CDR3 runs to 15 residues. V shed 1 base and J 5 bases; nucleotides not matched to a gene: 4. Germline lookup yields CDR1 SEHNR and CDR2 FQNEAQ (reference sequence). CDR3 bases: TGTGCCAGCAGCTTAGGACAGGGGGCGCACGAGACCCAGTACTTC. It codes for CASSLGQGAHETQYF.

A word on this clone: This is likely a read error, given that the CDR3 carries no conserved phenylalanine or tryptophan at its end. Because the CDR3's place on the DNA is in doubt, the DNA is left out and the CDR3 is given as listed by TCRdb. The J gene is TRBJ1-1, the V gene TRBV18. Germline assignment: CDR1 KGHSH and CDR2 LQKENI. 13 amino acids form the CDR3, both terminal residues included. Here the CDR3 reads CASTRDKEAFFAL.